Listed below are T cell receptor beta chains from one sample, sequenced in a study of cytomegalovirus exposure and HLA in healthy donors. Assay: immunoSEQ multiplex PCR; the TCRdb copy retains only in-frame clones and omits some. The sample carries about 260,000 clones, less than 95% recorded once. The sample comprised PBMCs. The receptor source for this set is a woman under 40 in good health and CMV-seronegative. CDR3s include the opening cysteine and the closing phenylalanine or tryptophan. Fields, in order: J gene, V gene, CDR3 protein.

>TRBJ2-3|TRBV4-2
CASSQVAGGSDTQYF
>TRBJ2-6|TRBV7-8
CASRAGQGASLSGANVLTF
>TRBJ2-2|TRBV5-4
CASSFTRGDTGELFF
>TRBJ2-2|TRBV7-2
CASSISSAGELFF
>TRBJ1-1|TRBV11-2
CASTPSQGGNTEAFF
>TRBJ1-2|TRBV6-1
CASSEGAGKHYGYTF
>TRBJ2-1|TRBV19
CASSFGLASNEQFF
>TRBJ2-3|TRBV19
CASSIAADFSTDTQYF
>TRBJ2-6|TRBV11-2
CASSLVGFAAGANVLTF
>TRBJ2-2|TRBV30
CAWRWTASNTGELFF
>TRBJ2-7|TRBV5-1
CASSLASGTGRSYEQYF
>TRBJ2-7|TRBV11-1
CASSSSLDDSYEQYF
>TRBJ2-7|TRBV5-6
CASSLIGYEQYF
>TRBJ2-2|TRBV6-6
CASSPRRGAGELFF
>TRBJ1-4|TRBV5-1
CASRALPGKGLFF
>TRBJ2-6|TRBV6-5
CASSSGGSGANVLTF
>TRBJ1-1|TRBV19
CASSTTSRQEAFF
>TRBJ2-5|TRBV10-3
CATSQAGGETQYF
>TRBJ2-2|TRBV4-3
CASSQDYSRNTGELFF
>TRBJ2-1|TRBV28
CASSPRGRKTYNEQFF